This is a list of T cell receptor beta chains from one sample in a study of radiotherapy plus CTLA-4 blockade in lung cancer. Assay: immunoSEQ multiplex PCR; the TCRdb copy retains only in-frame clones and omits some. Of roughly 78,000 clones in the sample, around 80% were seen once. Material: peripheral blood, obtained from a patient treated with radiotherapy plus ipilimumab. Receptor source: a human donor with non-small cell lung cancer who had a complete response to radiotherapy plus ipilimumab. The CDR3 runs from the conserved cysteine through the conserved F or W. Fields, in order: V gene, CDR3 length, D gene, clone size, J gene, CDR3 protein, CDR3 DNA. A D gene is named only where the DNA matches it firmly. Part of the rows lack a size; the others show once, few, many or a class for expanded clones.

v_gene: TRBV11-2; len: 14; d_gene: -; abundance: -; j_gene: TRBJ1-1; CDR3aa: CASSLDVGRTEAFF; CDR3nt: TGTGCCAGCAGCTTAGATGTAGGGAGAACTGAAGCTTTCTTT
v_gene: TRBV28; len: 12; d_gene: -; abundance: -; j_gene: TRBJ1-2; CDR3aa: CASSRPPRGYTF; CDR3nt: TGTGCCAGCAGCCGCCCTCCCCGGGGCTACACCTTC
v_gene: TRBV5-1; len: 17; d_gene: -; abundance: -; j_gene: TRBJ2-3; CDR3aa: CASTLIPSGDGTDTQYF; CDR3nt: TGCGCCAGCACCCTTATACCTTCAGGAGACGGCACAGATACGCAGTATTTT
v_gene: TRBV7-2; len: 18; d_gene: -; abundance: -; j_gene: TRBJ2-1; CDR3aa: CASSLGQDGAPTYNEQFF; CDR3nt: TGTGCCAGCAGCTTAGGGCAGGACGGAGCACCCACTTACAATGAGCAGTTCTTC
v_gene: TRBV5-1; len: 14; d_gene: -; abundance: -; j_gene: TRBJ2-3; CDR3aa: CASSLEGLTDTQYF; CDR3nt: TGCGCCAGCAGCTTGGAGGGACTCACAGATACGCAGTATTTT
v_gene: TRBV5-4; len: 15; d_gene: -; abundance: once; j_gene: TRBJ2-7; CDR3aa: CASSLGRQGKNEQYF; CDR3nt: TGTGCCAGCAGCTTGGGAAGGCAGGGGAAGAACGAGCAGTACTTC
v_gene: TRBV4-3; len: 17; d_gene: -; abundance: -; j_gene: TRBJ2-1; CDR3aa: CASSQEPPSGSYNEQFF; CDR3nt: TGCGCCAGCAGCCAAGAGCCTCCCAGTGGCTCCTACAATGAGCAGTTCTTC
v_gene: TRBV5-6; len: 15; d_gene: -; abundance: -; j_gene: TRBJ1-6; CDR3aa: CASRLLGQRNSPLHF; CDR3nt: TGTGCCAGCAGACTTCTTGGACAGAGAAATTCACCCCTCCACTTT
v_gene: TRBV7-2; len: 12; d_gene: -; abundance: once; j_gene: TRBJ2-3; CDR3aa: CASSLGLDTQYF; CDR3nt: TGTGCCAGCAGCTTAGGCCTAGATACGCAGTATTTT
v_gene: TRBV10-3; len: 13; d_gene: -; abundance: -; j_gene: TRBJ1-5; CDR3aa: CAISPMANQPQHF; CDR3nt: TGTGCCATCAGTCCCATGGCCAATCAGCCCCAGCATTTT
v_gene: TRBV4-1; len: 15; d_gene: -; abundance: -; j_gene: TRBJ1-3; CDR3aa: CASSQKGAAGNTIYF; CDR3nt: TGCGCCAGCAGCCAGAAAGGGGCCGCTGGAAACACCATATATTTT
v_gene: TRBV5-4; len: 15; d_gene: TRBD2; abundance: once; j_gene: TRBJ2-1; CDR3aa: CASSLGLAEHNEQFF; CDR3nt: TGTGCCAGCAGCTTGGGTCTAGCGGAGCACAATGAGCAGTTCTTC
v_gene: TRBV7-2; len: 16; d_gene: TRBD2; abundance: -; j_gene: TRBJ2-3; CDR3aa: CASSFPSGRSTDTQYF; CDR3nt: TGTGCCAGCAGCTTTCCTAGCGGACGAAGCACAGATACGCAGTATTTT
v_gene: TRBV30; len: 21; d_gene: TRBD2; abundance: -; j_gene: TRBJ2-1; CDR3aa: CAWINRGGTSGRGVSYNEQFF; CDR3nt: TGTGCCTGGATTAACAGGGGGGGGACTAGCGGGAGAGGGGTCTCCTACAATGAGCAGTTCTTC
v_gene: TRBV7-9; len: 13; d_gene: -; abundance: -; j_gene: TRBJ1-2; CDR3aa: CASSLAGHYGYTF; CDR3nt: TGTGCCAGCAGCTTAGCAGGGCACTATGGCTACACCTTC
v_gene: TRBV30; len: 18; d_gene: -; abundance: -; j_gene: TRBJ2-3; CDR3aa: CASTISRGRARRTDTQYF; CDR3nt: TGTGCCTCCACCATATCTAGGGGGAGGGCCAGAAGAACAGATACGCAGTATTTT
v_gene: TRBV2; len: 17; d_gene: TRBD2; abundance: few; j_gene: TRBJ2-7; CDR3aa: CASRPRGAGLAGGEQYF; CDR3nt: TGTGCCAGCAGGCCACGAGGGGCGGGACTAGCGGGGGGAGAGCAGTACTTC
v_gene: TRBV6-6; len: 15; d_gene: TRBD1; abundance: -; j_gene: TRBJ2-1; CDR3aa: CASSQHRDRANEQFF; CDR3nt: TGTGCCAGCAGTCAACACCGGGACAGGGCAAATGAGCAGTTCTTC
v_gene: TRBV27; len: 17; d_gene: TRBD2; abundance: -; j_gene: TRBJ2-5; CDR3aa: CASRTGTSGGGGETQYF; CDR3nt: TGTGCCAGCAGAACTGGGACTAGCGGGGGGGGAGGAGAGACCCAGTACTTC